This T cell receptor (beta chain) was sequenced in a study of PD-1 blockade in mismatch repair-deficient tumors. The germline V gene has CDR1 MNHEY and CDR2 SVGAGI. The V and J ends lost 7 bases and 0 bases respectively, with 13 bases between them. The CDR3 loop spans 15 amino acids. Repertoires were generated with immunoSEQ multiplex PCR, while TCRdb's copy carries only in-frame clones and drops some. The table records approximately 79,000 clones, roughly 80% of them present only once. This TCR derives from an adult with mismatch repair-deficient cancer. Sequences were derived from peripheral blood, sampled 44 weeks after starting pembrolizumab. J is TRBJ1-3 and V is TRBV6-5; D ambiguous. The CDR3 loop reads CASTDRANSGNTIYF. In DNA, the CDR3 is TGTGCCAGCACCGATCGAGCGAACTCTGGAAACACCATATATTTT.